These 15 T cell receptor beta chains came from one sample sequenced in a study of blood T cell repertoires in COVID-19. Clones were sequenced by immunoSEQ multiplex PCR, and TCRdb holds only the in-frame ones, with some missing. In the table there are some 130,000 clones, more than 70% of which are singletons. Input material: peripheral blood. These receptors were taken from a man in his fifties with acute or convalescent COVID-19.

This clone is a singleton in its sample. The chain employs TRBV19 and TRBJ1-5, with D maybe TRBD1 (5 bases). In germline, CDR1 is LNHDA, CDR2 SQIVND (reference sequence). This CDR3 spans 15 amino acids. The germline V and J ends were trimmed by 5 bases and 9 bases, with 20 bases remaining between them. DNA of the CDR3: TGTGCCAGTAGTTCTCAGGCAGGGAGGTTGGGGCCCCAGCATTTT. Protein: CASSSQAGRLGPQHF. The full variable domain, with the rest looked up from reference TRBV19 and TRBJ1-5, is DGGITQSPKYLFRKEGQNVTLSCEQNLNHDAMYWYRQDPGQGLRLIYYSQIVNDFQKGDIAEGYSVSREKKESFPLTVTSAQKNPTAFYLCASSSQAGRLGPQHFGDGTRLSIL.

In nucleotides, the CDR3 is TGTGCCAGCAGCTTGATTTGGCGGATAAGCACAGATACGCAGTATTTT. Protein product: CASSLIWRISTDTQYF. The V and J genes are TRBV7-2 and TRBJ2-3, with unresolved D. The CDR3 has 16 amino acids. Trimming shortened V by 3 bases and J by 0 bases, and 13 bases separated the two germline ends. Germline CDR1 is SGHTA and CDR2 is FQGNSA.

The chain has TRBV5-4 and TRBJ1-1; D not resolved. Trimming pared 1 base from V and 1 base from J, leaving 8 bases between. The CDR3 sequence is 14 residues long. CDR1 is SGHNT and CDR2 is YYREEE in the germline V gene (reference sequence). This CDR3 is CASSLIHPNTEAFF. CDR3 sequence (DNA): TGTGCCAGCAGCTTGATACACCCGAACACTGAAGCTTTCTTT.

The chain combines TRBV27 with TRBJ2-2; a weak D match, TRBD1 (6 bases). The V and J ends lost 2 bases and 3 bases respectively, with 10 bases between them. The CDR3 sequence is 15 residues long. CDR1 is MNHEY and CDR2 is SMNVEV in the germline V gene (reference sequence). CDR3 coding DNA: TGTGCCAGCAGTTTAGTGGACAGCGACACCGGGGAGCTGTTTTTT. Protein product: CASSLVDSDTGELFF.

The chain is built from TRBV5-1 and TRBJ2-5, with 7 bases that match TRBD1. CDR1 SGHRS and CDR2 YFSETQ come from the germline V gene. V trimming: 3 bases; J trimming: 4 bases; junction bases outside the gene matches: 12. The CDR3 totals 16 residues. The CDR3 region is CASSSQGVAFGETQYF. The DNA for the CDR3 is TGCGCCAGCAGCTCGCAGGGGGTTGCTTTCGGAGAGACCCAGTACTTC. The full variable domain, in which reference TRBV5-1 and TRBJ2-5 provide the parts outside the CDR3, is KAGVTQTPRYLIKTRGQQVTLSCSPISGHRSVSWYQQTPGQGLQFLFEYFSETQRNKGNFPGRFSGRQFSNSRSEMNVSTLELGDSALYLCASSSQGVAFGETQYFGPGTRLLVL.

DNA of the CDR3: TGCGCCAGCAGTATCCGCTTAGGACTAGCGGGGGGGCGAAAAGAGACCCAGTACTTC. Amino acid sequence: CASSIRLGLAGGRKETQYF. J is TRBJ2-5 and V is TRBV23-1, with 15 bases fitting TRBD2. TRBV23-1 has ORF status, its function being uncertain. This CDR3 region has 19 residues. With V trimmed by 5 bases and J by 3 bases, 13 bases remained unmatched.

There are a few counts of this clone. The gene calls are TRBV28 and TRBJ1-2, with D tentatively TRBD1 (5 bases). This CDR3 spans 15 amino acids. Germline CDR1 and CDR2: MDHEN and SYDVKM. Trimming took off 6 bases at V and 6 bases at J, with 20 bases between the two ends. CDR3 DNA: TGTGCCAGCAGCCCCGTATGGGGCTTTCTTGATGGCTACACCTTC. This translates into CASSPVWGFLDGYTF.

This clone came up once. DNA for the CDR3: TGTGCCAGCAGCGGGAGAGGAGGTTTTAACTATGGCTACACCTTC. Translating gives CASSGRGGFNYGYTF. The chain employs TRBV9 and TRBJ1-2, with unresolved D. Germline V lookup: CDR1 SGDLS, CDR2 YYNGEE. This CDR3 spans 15 amino acids. V shed 3 bases and J shed 1 base, with 13 bases lying between them.

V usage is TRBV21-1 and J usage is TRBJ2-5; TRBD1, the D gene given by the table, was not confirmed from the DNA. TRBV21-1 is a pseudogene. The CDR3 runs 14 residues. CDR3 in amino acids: CASSTQGTQETQYF. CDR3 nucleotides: TGTGCCAGCAGTACGCAGGGAACCCAAGAGACCCAGTACTTC.

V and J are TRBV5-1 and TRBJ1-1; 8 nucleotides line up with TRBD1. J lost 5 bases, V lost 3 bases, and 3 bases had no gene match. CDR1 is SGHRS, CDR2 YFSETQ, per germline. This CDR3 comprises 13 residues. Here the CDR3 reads CASSSGQATEAFF. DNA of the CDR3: TGCGCCAGCAGCTCGGGACAGGCAACTGAAGCTTTCTTT.

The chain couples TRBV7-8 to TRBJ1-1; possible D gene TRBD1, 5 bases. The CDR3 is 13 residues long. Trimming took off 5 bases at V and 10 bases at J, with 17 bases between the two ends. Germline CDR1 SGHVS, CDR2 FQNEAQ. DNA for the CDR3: TGTGCCAGCAGCCAAGCGTCAGGGCTCGCAGCTTTCTTT. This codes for CASSQASGLAAFF.

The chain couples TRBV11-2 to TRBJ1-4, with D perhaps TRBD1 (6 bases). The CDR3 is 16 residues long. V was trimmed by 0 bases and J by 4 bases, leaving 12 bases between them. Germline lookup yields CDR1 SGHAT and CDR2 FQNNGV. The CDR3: CASSLDRGGNNEKLFF. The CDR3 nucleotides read TGTGCCAGCAGCTTAGATAGGGGGGGAAATAATGAAAAACTGTTTTTT.

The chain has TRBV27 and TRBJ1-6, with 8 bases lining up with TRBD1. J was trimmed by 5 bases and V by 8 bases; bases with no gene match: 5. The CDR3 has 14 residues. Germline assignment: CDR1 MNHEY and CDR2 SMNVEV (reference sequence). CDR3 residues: CASRTGMDNSPLHF. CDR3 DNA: TGTGCCAGCCGGACAGGGATGGATAATTCACCCCTCCACTTT.

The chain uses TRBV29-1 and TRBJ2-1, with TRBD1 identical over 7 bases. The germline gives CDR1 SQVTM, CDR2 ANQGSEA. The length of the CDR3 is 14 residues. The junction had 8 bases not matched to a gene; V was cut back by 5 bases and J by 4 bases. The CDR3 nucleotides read TGCAGCGTTCCCCCGGGACAGATTTACAATGAGCAGTTCTTC. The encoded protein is CSVPPGQIYNEQFF.

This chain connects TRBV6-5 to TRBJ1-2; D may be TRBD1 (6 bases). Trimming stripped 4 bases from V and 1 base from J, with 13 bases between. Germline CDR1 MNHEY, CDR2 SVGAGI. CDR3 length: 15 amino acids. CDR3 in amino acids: CASSLTGNLNYGYTF. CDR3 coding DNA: TGTGCCAGCAGTTTAACAGGGAACCTTAACTATGGCTACACCTTC.